This TCR beta chain was recovered during a study of blood T cell repertoires in COVID-19. Study details: From the United States, Italy and Spain came samples of acute and convalescent COVID-19. PBMCs, B-cell-depleted T cells, or T cells provided the cDNA or gDNA that made up the material.

Authors' processing steps: Estimation of nucleated cell counts relied on the amplification of reference gene primers. TCRdb's copy holds only in-frame clones and misses some; the assay was immunoSEQ multiplex PCR. That table furnishes V, J and clone size, whereas the DNA furnished D and trimming. Seen here are just under 150,000 clones, around nine tenths observed once, and the top ten hold 8.5% to 9.5%. The specimen was peripheral blood. The sequence came from a woman in her forties or fifties with active or convalescent COVID-19.

CDR3 in DNA: TGCGCCAGCAGCGCCCGGTGGGTGGACAGGGAAAACAATGAGCAGTTCTTC. This codes for CASSARWVDRENNEQFF. V and J are TRBV4-1 and TRBJ2-1; 8 bases fit TRBD1. The germline V gene encodes CDR1 MGHRA and CDR2 YSYEKL. The ends lost 5 bases at V and 5 bases at J; junction bases unmatched: 14. This CDR3 is 17 amino acids long.